This T cell receptor (beta chain) was profiled in a study of cytomegalovirus exposure and HLA in healthy donors. General study findings and limits: Apparent HLA restriction characterized most CMV-associated TCR beta chains in a later analysis.

60 Vbeta and 13 Jbeta primers were used in PCR. Data came from immunoSEQ multiplex PCR; TCRdb stores just in-frame clones and leaves some out. The table records 160,000 or so clones, 80% of them present only once. Trimming pared 6 bases from V and 5 bases from J, leaving 22 bases between. The length of the CDR3 is 16 residues. Per germline, CDR1 WNHNN and CDR2 SYGVQD (reference sequence). For this clone: The antigen is unknown.

The clonotype comes from a male donor in good health and CMV-seropositive. What was sequenced was PBMCs. This chain uses TRBV10-1 with TRBJ1-2; weak D call: TRBD1 (6 bases). CDR3 amino acids: CASRGAGILPGYGYTF. DNA of the CDR3: TGCGCCAGCAGGGGGGCAGGGATATTACCGGGGTATGGCTACACCTTC.